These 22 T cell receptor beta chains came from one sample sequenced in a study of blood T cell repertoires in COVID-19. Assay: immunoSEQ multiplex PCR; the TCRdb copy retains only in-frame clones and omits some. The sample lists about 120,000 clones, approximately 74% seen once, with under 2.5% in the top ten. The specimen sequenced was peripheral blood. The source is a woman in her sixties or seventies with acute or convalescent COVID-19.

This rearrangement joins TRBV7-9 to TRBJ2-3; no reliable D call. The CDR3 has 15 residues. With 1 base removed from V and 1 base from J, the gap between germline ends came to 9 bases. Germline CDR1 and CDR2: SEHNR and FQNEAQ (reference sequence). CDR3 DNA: TGTGCCAGCAGCTTAGGGGCGACGGGCACAGATACGCAGTATTTT. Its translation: CASSLGATGTDTQYF. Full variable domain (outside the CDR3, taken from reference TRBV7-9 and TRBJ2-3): DTGVSQNPRHKITKRGQNVTFRCDPISEHNRLYWYRQTLGQGPEFLTYFQNEAQLEKSRLLSDRFSAERPKGSFSTLEIQRTEQGDSAMYLCASSLGATGTDTQYFGPGTRLTVL.

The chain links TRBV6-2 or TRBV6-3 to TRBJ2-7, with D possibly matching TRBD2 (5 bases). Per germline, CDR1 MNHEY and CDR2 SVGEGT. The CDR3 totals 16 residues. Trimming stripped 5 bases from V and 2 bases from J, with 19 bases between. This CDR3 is CASSGGVGVRPYEQYF. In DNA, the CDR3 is TGTGCCAGCAGTGGCGGAGTCGGGGTCAGGCCCTACGAGCAGTACTTC.

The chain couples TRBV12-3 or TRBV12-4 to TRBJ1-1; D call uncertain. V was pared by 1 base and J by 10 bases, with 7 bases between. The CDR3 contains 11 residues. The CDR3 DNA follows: TGTGCCAGCAGTTTAGTTGGCACAGCTTTCTTT. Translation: CASSLVGTAFF.

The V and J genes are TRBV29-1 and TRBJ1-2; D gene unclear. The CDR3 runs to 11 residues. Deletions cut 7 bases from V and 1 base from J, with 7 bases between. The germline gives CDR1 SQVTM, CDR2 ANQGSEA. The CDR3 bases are TGCAGCGCGACGGTTAACTATGGCTACACCTTC. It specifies CSATVNYGYTF. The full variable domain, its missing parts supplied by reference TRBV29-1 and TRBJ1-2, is SAVISQKPSRDICQRGTSLTIQCQVDSQVTMMFWYRQQPGQSLTLIATANQGSEATYESGFVIDKFPISRPNLTFSTLTVSNMSPEDSSIYLCSATVNYGYTFGSGTRLTVV.

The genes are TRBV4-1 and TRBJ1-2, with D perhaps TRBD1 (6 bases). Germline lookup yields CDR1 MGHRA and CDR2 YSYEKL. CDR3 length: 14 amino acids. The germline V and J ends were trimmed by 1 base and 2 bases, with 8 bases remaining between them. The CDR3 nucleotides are TGCGCCAGCAGCCAAGCAGGGGTCAACTATGGCTACACCTTC. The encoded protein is CASSQAGVNYGYTF.

DNA of the CDR3: TGTGCCAGCAGCTTAGGCGGCCGAGGCAATCAGCCCCAGCATTTT. Translation: CASSLGGRGNQPQHF. The rearrangement joins TRBV7-9 to TRBJ1-5, with unresolved D. V lost 1 base and J lost 2, with 9 bases in between. From germline, CDR1 is SEHNR and CDR2 FQNEAQ (reference sequence). The CDR3 runs 15 residues.

CDR3 DNA: TGCGCCAGCAGTCCCCGACAGGGTAGCACAGATACGCAGTATTTT. It specifies CASSPRQGSTDTQYF. V and J are TRBV10-1 and TRBJ2-3; TRBD1 agrees at 7 bases. There are 15 residues in the CDR3. Germline CDR1 reads WNHNN; CDR2 reads SYGVQD (reference sequence). After removal of 5 bases from V and 0 bases from J, the junction contained 5 bases not matched to a gene.

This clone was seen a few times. The CDR3 nucleotides read TGTGCCAGCAGCCGACTAGTCACCGGGGAGCTGTTTTTT. It specifies CASSRLVTGELFF. The chain combines TRBV5-5 with TRBJ2-2; weak D call: TRBD2 (6 bases). This CDR3 is 13 amino acids long. The germline CDR1 and CDR2 sequences are SGHKS and YYEKEE (reference sequence). Trimming took off 4 bases at V and 4 bases at J, with 8 bases between the two ends.

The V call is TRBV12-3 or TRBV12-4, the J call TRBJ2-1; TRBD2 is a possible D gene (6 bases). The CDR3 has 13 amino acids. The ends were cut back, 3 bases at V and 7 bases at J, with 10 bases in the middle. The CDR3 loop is CASSLVLANEQFF. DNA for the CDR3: TGTGCCAGCAGTTTGGTCCTAGCGAATGAGCAGTTCTTC.

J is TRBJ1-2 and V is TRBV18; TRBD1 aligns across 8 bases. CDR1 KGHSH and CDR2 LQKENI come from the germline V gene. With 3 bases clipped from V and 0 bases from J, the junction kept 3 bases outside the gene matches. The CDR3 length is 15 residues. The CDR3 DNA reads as TGTGCCAGCTCACCGGGACAGGCGACTAACTATGGCTACACCTTC. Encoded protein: CASSPGQATNYGYTF. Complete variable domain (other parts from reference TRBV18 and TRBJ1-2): NAGVMQNPRHLVRRRGQEARLRCSPMKGHSHVYWYRQLPEEGLKFMVYLQKENIIDESGMPKERFSAEFPKEGPSILRIQQVVRGDSAAYFCASSPGQATNYGYTFGSGTRLTVV.

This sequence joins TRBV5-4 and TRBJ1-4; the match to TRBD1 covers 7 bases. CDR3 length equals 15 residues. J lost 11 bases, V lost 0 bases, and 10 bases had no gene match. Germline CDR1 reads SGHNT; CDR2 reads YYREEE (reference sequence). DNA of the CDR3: TGTGCCAGCAGCTTGGCCAGTCAGGGGGTAGAGAAACTGTTTTTT. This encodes CASSLASQGVEKLFF.

CDR3 protein: CASSAGQLNQPQHF. As DNA, the CDR3 is TGTGCCAGCAGTGCCGGACAGCTTAATCAGCCCCAGCATTTT. The genes are TRBV2 and TRBJ1-5, with D perhaps TRBD1 (6 bases). Between the trimmed V and J ends, which lost 4 bases and 4 bases, there was a span of 11 bases. This CDR3 region has 14 residues. Germline CDR1 is SNHLY and CDR2 is FYNNEI.

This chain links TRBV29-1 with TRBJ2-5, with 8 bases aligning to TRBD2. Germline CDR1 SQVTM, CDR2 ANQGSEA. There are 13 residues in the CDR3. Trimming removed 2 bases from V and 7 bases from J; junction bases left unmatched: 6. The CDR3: CSVEIGGAGTQYF. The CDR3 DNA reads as TGCAGCGTTGAAATCGGGGGGGCCGGGACCCAGTACTTC.

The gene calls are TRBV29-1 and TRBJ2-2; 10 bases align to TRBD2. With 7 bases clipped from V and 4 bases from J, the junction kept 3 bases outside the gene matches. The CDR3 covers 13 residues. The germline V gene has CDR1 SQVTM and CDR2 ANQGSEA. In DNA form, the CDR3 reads TGCAGCGCAAGCGGGGGGGCCACCGGGGAGCTGTTTTTT. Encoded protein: CSASGGATGELFF.

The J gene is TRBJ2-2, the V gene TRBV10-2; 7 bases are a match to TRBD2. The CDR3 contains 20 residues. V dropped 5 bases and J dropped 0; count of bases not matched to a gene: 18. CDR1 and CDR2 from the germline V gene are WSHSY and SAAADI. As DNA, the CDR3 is TGCGCCAGCAGTAATTCCGGACTAGGCGAGTTTAGTACGAACACCGGGGAGCTGTTTTTT. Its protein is CASSNSGLGEFSTNTGELFF.

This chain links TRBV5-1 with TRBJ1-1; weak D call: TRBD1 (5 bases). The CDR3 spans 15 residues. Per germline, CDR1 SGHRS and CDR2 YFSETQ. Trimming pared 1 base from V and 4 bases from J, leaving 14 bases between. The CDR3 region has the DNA TGCGCCAGCAGCTTGCTTAGGGGTGTCGGCACTGAAGCTTTCTTT. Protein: CASSLLRGVGTEAFF.

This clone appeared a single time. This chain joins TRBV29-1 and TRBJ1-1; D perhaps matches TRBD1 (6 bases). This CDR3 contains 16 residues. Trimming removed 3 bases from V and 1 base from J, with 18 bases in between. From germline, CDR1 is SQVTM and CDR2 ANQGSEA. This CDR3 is CSVENRVALQNTEAFF. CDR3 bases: TGCAGCGTTGAGAACAGGGTGGCCCTACAGAACACTGAAGCTTTCTTT.

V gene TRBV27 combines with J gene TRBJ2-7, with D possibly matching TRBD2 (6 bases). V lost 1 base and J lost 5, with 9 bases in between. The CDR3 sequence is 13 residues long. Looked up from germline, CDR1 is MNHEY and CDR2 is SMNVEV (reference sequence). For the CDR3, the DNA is TGTGCCAGCAGTTTATGGGAGGCCCACGAGCAGTACTTC. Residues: CASSLWEAHEQYF.

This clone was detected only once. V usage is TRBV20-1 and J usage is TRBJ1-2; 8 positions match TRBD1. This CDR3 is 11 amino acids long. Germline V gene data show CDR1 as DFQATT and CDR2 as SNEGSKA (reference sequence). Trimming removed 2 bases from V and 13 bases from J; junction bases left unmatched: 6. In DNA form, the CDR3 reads TGCAGTGCTAGACGACAGGGGCGGGTCACCTTC. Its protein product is CSARRQGRVTF.

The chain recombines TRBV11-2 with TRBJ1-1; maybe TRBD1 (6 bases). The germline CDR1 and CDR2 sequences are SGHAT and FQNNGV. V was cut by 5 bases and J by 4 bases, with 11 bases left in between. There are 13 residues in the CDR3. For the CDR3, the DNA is TGTGCCAGCAGCGTTGGACAGTTCACTGAAGCTTTCTTT. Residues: CASSVGQFTEAFF.

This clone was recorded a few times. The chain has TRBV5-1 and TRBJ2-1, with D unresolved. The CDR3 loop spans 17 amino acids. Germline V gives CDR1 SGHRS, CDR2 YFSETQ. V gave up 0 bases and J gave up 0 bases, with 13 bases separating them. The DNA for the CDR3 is TGCGCCAGCAGCTTGGGGTTATACGAGAGCTCCTACAATGAGCAGTTCTTC. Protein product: CASSLGLYESSYNEQFF.

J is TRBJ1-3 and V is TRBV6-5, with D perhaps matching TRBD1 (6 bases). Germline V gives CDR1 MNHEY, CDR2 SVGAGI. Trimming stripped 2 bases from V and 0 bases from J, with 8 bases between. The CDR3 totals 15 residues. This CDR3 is CASSYPTGSGNTIYF. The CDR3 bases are TGTGCCAGCAGTTACCCGACAGGCTCTGGAAACACCATATATTTT.